The 24 T cell receptor beta chains below all came from one sample that was sequenced in a study of Graves' ophthalmopathy and Graves' hyperthyroidism. For repertoire sequencing, the TCR beta CDR3 regions were amplified from RNA transcripts. The authors performed first-round RT-PCR with HTBI primers and then a second-round multiplex PCR. A single record per CDR3 protein comes from TCRdb applying MiXCR to the multiplex PCR reads. Counted here are about 410,000 distinct CDR3 sequences, around 17% occurring once; the ten biggest clones make up 1.6%. Sequencing was carried out using peripheral blood. All receptors come from a woman aged 18-35 years with Graves' ophthalmopathy.

This clonotype was counted many times. The chain employs TRBV5-1 and TRBJ1-3; D is uncertain. CDR1 is SGHRS and CDR2 is YFSETQ in the germline V gene. This CDR3 is built from 17 residues. V lost 0 bases to trimming and J lost 0 bases, with 13 bases between them. CDR3 DNA: TGCGCCAGCAGCTTGGAACGGCGGCCCAGCTCTGGAAACACCATATATTTT. It codes for CASSLERRPSSGNTIYF.

This clonotype was found many times. The CDR3 loop reads CASSPTGVLGGQSYNSPLHF. The CDR3 DNA reads TGTGCCAGCAGTCCTACCGGGGTCCTAGGGGGCCAGTCCTATAATTCACCCCTCCACTTT. The gene calls are TRBV27 and TRBJ1-6; 7 bases map to TRBD1. The germline gives CDR1 MNHEY, CDR2 SMNVEV (reference sequence). The CDR3 length is 20 residues. The V gene end was trimmed by 5 bases and the J gene end by 1 base; junction bases not matched to a gene: 17.

This chain links TRBV4-3 with TRBJ2-7; tentatively, D is TRBD1 or TRBD2 (6 bases each). Germline V gene data show CDR1 as LGHNA and CDR2 as YSLEER. The length of the CDR3 is 13 residues. Trimming cost V 8 bases and J 10 bases, with 21 bases left between them. CDR3 amino acids: CASGGRGTSHQYF. The CDR3 DNA sequence: TGCGCCAGCGGGGGCCGCGGGACATCCCATCAGTACTTC.

At least ten counts were recorded for this clonotype. This rearrangement joins TRBV6-5 to TRBJ1-2; D call uncertain. V was shortened by 1 base and J by 7 bases, with 10 bases between the two germline ends. The CDR3 is made up of 13 amino acids. The germline gives CDR1 MNHEY, CDR2 SVGAGI. Here the CDR3 reads CASSYLLDGGYTF. The CDR3, as DNA: TGTGCCAGCAGTTACTTATTGGACGGTGGCTACACCTTC.

V and J are TRBV28 and TRBJ1-3; 8 nucleotides line up with TRBD1. Germline CDR1 MDHEN, CDR2 SYDVKM. J gave up 4 bases and V 7 bases, and 9 bases lay outside the gene matches. The CDR3 has 15 residues. The CDR3 DNA reads as TGTGCCAGCAAACGATTAAGGACAGGGGGAAACACCATATATTTT. Protein: CASKRLRTGGNTIYF. Drawing the rest from reference TRBV28 and TRBJ1-3, the complete variable domain is DVKVTQSSRYLVKRTGEKVFLECVQDMDHENMFWYRQDPGLGLRLIYFSYDVKMKEKGDIPEGYSVSREKKERFSLILESASTNQTSMYLCASKRLRTGGNTIYFGEGSWLTVV.

This clonotype was counted many times. J is TRBJ1-5 and V is TRBV2; D is undetermined. Germline V lookup: CDR1 SNHLY, CDR2 FYNNEI. V was shortened by 7 bases and J by 6 bases, with 10 bases between the two germline ends. This CDR3 comprises 12 residues. The CDR3 DNA follows: TGTGCCAGCAACGGGCGATCTCAGCCCCAGCATTTT. This translates into CASNGRSQPQHF.

This clonotype was counted at least ten times. The chain links TRBV27 to TRBJ2-7; perhaps D is TRBD1 or TRBD2 (5 bases each). The V end was cut by 0 bases, the J end by 9 bases, with 24 bases between. CDR1 MNHEY and CDR2 SMNVEV come from the germline V gene (reference sequence). The CDR3 sequence is 17 residues long. CDR3 protein: CASSLSPTGQALRGQYF. The CDR3 DNA follows: TGTGCCAGCAGTTTATCCCCCACAGGACAAGCCCTACGGGGGCAGTACTTC.

This chain links TRBV28 with TRBJ1-6; D unresolved. The CDR3 consists of 14 residues. Germline loops: CDR1 MDHEN, CDR2 SYDVKM. V was trimmed by 3 bases and J by 10 bases, leaving 13 bases between them. The CDR3 bases are TGTGCCAGCAGTTTGGTCCGCACGAGCTCACCCCTCCACTTT. Amino acids: CASSLVRTSSPLHF.

In this sample, this clonotype turned up many times. The V gene is TRBV12-5, the J gene TRBJ1-1, with D unresolved. Trimming removed 6 bases at V and 0 bases at J, with 11 bases between. The CDR3 extends over 14 amino acids. In germline, CDR1 is LGHNT, CDR2 FRNRAP. This CDR3 reads CASGRGTLNTEAFF. The CDR3 nucleotides are TGTGCTAGTGGGCGGGGTACATTGAACACTGAAGCTTTCTTT.

Many counts were recorded for this clonotype. V and J are TRBV6-5 and TRBJ2-7, with D perhaps TRBD2 (6 bases). The germline CDR1 and CDR2 sequences are MNHEY and SVGAGI. Deletions cut 6 bases from V and 4 bases from J, with 10 bases between. The CDR3 is 12 amino acids. Here the CDR3 DNA reads TGTGCCAGCAGCCGGGGACTGTACGAGCAGTACTTC. Amino acids: CASSRGLYEQYF.

The sample holds many counts of this clonotype. The chain employs TRBV5-5 and TRBJ2-7; 7 nucleotides agree with TRBD1. The CDR3 runs to 14 residues. CDR1 is SGHKS and CDR2 is YYEKEE in the germline V gene (reference sequence). V gave up 4 bases and J gave up 6 bases; unmatched junction bases: 10. CDR3 DNA: TGTGCCAGCAGCCGCTCACAGGGGTCTGCCGAGCAGTACTTC. It codes for CASSRSQGSAEQYF.

This clonotype was seen at least ten times. CDR3 loop: CSADLGGANSPLHF. CDR3 DNA sequence: TGCAGTGCTGACCTAGGGGGAGCTAATTCACCCCTCCACTTT. The chain carries TRBV20-1 and TRBJ1-6, with D maybe TRBD1 (6 bases). Germline V gives CDR1 DFQATT, CDR2 SNEGSKA (reference sequence). Trimming pared 5 bases from V and 6 bases from J, leaving 14 bases between. The CDR3 totals 14 residues.

The sample holds many counts of this clonotype. The gene calls are TRBV12-3 or TRBV12-4 and TRBJ1-1; D remains ambiguous. The CDR3 extends over 16 amino acids. Between the trimmed V and J ends, which lost 6 bases and 4 bases, there was a span of 21 bases. The CDR3 bases are TGTGCCAGCAGCCGGGTTGTGGGCCCGGGCGGCACTGAAGCTTTCTTT. As protein: CASSRVVGPGGTEAFF.

The J gene is TRBJ2-7, the V gene TRBV15; 12 bases are shared with TRBD2. V gave up 4 bases and J gave up 1 base; unmatched junction bases: 5. There are 16 residues in the CDR3. Germline V gene data show CDR1 as LNHNV and CDR2 as YYDKDF (reference sequence). The CDR3 here is CATSITTSGGSYEQYF. Written as DNA, the CDR3 is TGTGCCACCAGCATAACGACTAGCGGGGGATCCTACGAGCAGTACTTC.

The count of this clonotype is one. This chain links TRBV6-1 with TRBJ1-1; perhaps TRBD1 as D (5 bases). CDR3 length: 14 amino acids. Per germline, CDR1 MNHNS and CDR2 SASEGT. Trimming cost V 6 bases and J 0 bases, with 11 bases left between them. For the CDR3, the DNA is TGTGCCAGCAGGTCAGGGCAGATGAACACTGAAGCTTTCTTT. It specifies CASRSGQMNTEAFF.

This clonotype was seen at least ten times. The rearrangement uses TRBV11-2 and TRBJ1-6; the match to TRBD1 covers 8 bases. V trimming: 3 bases; J trimming: 10 bases; junction bases outside the gene matches: 2. The CDR3 totals 13 residues. Looked up from germline, CDR1 is SGHAT and CDR2 is FQNNGV. The CDR3 protein is CASSLTGESPLHF. In DNA, the CDR3 is TGTGCCAGCAGCTTGACAGGGGAATCACCCCTCCACTTT.

This clonotype was seen repeatedly, ten times or more. The chain recombines TRBV12-3 or TRBV12-4 with TRBJ1-5; D possibly corresponds to TRBD1 (5 bases). This CDR3 has 15 amino acids. V lost 6 bases and J lost 2, with 14 bases in between. The CDR3 region is CASSPGGVGNQPQHF. The CDR3 DNA sequence: TGTGCCAGCAGCCCGGGGGGGGTAGGCAATCAGCCCCAGCATTTT.

This clonotype was recorded many times. This chain joins TRBV28 and TRBJ2-2; 9 bases agree with TRBD1. Germline CDR1 reads MDHEN; CDR2 reads SYDVKM. The CDR3 spans 15 residues. The junction had 8 bases not matched to a gene; V was cut back by 8 bases and J by 4 bases. The CDR3 sequence: CASAGTGIFTGELFF. The CDR3, as DNA: TGTGCCAGCGCCGGGACAGGGATATTCACCGGGGAGCTGTTTTTT. Full variable domain (missing parts from reference TRBV28 and TRBJ2-2): DVKVTQSSRYLVKRTGEKVFLECVQDMDHENMFWYRQDPGLGLRLIYFSYDVKMKEKGDIPEGYSVSREKKERFSLILESASTNQTSMYLCASAGTGIFTGELFFGEGSRLTVL.

The chain links TRBV2 to TRBJ2-6; D may match TRBD1 or TRBD2 (5 bases each). This CDR3 has 17 residues. Between the trimmed V and J ends, which lost 5 bases and 0 bases, there was a span of 14 bases. Germline CDR1 reads SNHLY; CDR2 reads FYNNEI. CDR3 amino acids: CASSRGRRTSGANVLTF. Here the CDR3 DNA reads TGTGCCAGCAGTCGGGGCAGGAGAACCTCTGGGGCCAACGTCCTGACTTTC.

Note on this clonotype: Likely a read error: the CDR3 ends without its conserved phenylalanine or tryptophan. This chain uses TRBV6-4 with TRBJ1-5, with 7 positions matching TRBD1. From germline, CDR1 is MRHNA and CDR2 SNTAGT. The CDR3 consists of 18 residues. The CDR3 DNA sequence: TGTGCCAGCAGTGACCCAGGGGACAGAGTGCGAGGCAATCAGCCTCAGCATGTT. It specifies CASSDPGDRVRGNQPQHV.

This clonotype was seen at least ten times. The V call is TRBV11-2, the J call TRBJ1-5, with D unresolved. V shed 1 base and J shed 2 bases, with 12 bases lying between them. Germline V gives CDR1 SGHAT, CDR2 FQNNGV. The CDR3 has 16 amino acids. The DNA of the CDR3 is TGTGCCAGCAGCTTAGGAACGGTGTTAGGCAATCAGCCCCAGCATTTT. It encodes CASSLGTVLGNQPQHF.

There are many counts of this clonotype. The rearrangement uses TRBV7-2 and TRBJ2-7, with unresolved D. Trimming removed 1 base at V and 3 bases at J, with 13 bases between. The CDR3 consists of 15 residues. Germline CDR1 reads SGHTA; CDR2 reads FQGNSA. The CDR3 nucleotides are TGTGCCAGCAGCTTAGTTCGCATCGACGGCTACGAGCAGTACTTC. It yields the protein CASSLVRIDGYEQYF. Combining the CDR3 with reference TRBV7-2 and TRBJ2-7 gives the whole variable domain GAGVSQSPSNKVTEKGKDVELRCDPISGHTALYWYRQSLGQGLEFLIYFQGNSAPDKSGLPSDRFSAERTGGSVSTLTIQRTQQEDSAVYLCASSLVRIDGYEQYFGPGTRLTVT.

Many counts were recorded for this clonotype. This rearrangement joins TRBV12-3 or TRBV12-4 to TRBJ2-2; unclear D gene. This CDR3 comprises 14 residues. V lost 2 bases, J lost 2 bases, and 6 bases lay in between. The CDR3 DNA reads as TGTGCCAGCAGTTTAACCAGAAACACCGGGGAGCTGTTTTTT. Amino acid sequence: CASSLTRNTGELFF.

This clonotype has a count of ten or more. The germline gene is not matched at one end of the junction; a read error may be the cause. The chain links TRBV28 to TRBJ2-5; TRBD1 aligns across 9 bases. This CDR3 has 13 residues. Germline assignment: CDR1 MDHEN and CDR2 SYDVKM. CDR3 sequence (DNA): TGTGCCAGCAGTTCCGGGCTCCGGGACAGGGCTGGCTTC. Residues: CASSSGLRDRAGF. Drawing the rest from reference TRBV28 and TRBJ2-5, the complete variable domain is DVKVTQSSRYLVKRTGEKVFLECVQDMDHENMFWYRQDPGLGLRLIYFSYDVKMKEKGDIPEGYSVSREKKERFSLILESASTNQTSMYLCASSSGLRDRAGFGPGTRLLVL.